This T cell receptor beta chain was sequenced in a study of T cell repertoires and HLA-DP antigens. The study's findings and limits: A non-physiological HeLa system presented antigen to total CD4+ responders.

Using immunoSEQ multiplex PCR, the repertoire was profiled, and TCRdb retains in-frame clones only, with some absent. This table holds approximately 100,000 clones, approximately 89% found once. This CDR3 contains 14 residues. The V end was cut by 3 bases, the J end by 6 bases, with 13 bases between. Germline V gene sequence: CDR1 MDHEN, CDR2 SYDVKM. This clone was detected once. The antigen is unknown. The chain joins TRBV28 to TRBJ2-3; D possibly corresponds to TRBD2 (5 bases). This sequence originates from a man in his forties or fifties in good health and CMV-seronegative. Sequencing was carried out using CD4+ T cells from PBMCs. In DNA form, the CDR3 reads TGTGCCAGCAGTTTGACTAAGGGTGGGGATACGCAGTATTTT. Amino acids: CASSLTKGGDTQYF.